This section outlines one T cell receptor beta chain sequence together with its context. The antigen is undetermined. The data belong to a study of shared clonotypes between healthy human individuals. About the research overall: Each donor's CD8 memory used one plate, CD8 naive two, each CD4 subset three.

The CDR3 has 15 amino acids. Study-wide results and limits: Among the subsets, naive ones generally showed larger estimated richness than memory ones. Naive CD4 clonotypes were shared across a few donors at 4.5% to 6%.

Profiled with immunoSEQ multiplex PCR; TCRdb holds only in-frame clones, not every one. Of more than 2 million clones listed, about 94% were seen once; the top ten hold under 2%. As defined, naive CD8 cells were CD45RO-negative and positively selected for CCR7, with terminally differentiated effector memory CD45RA+ cells excluded. Participating donors were healthy, HIV-negative adults free of recent acute infections or vaccinations. This rearrangement joins TRBV21-1 to TRBJ2-7; the listed D gene, TRBD1, was not tested against the DNA. TRBV21-1 is assigned pseudogene status. The sample taken for sequencing was naive CD8+ T cells from PBMCs. This sequence was found in a man between 18 and 29 years old in good health. Some clones in this sample may be carry-over from other donors' samples. The CDR3 DNA sequence: TGTGCCAGCAGCAGTAAGGACAGGGGGATATACGAGCAGTACTTC. Protein: CASSSKDRGIYEQYF.